The 4 T cell receptor beta chains below come from one sample, sequenced in a study of cytomegalovirus exposure and HLA in healthy donors. 13 Jbeta primers and 60 Vbeta primers were used for the PCR. The repertoire was sequenced with immunoSEQ multiplex PCR; TCRdb's copy has only in-frame clones and lacks some. The sample has a few hundred thousand clones; about four fifths are singletons. Sequences were obtained from PBMCs. All receptors come from a woman in her 50s in good health and CMV-seropositive.

The gene calls are TRBV15 and TRBJ1-2; no firm D call. V lost 1 base and J lost 4, with 7 bases in between. This CDR3 is 13 amino acids long. Germline CDR1 reads LNHNV; CDR2 reads YYDKDF (reference sequence). DNA of the CDR3: TGTGCCACCAGCAGAGCGCAGGTCTATGGCTACACCTTC. This codes for CATSRAQVYGYTF.

Points on this clone: One junction end does not reproduce the germline sequence, and a read error may be involved. Other DNA sequences in the sample encode the same CDR3. The chain is built from TRBV19 and TRBJ2-2, with D possibly being TRBD2 (5 bases). Germline V gene sequence: CDR1 LNHDA, CDR2 SQIVND (reference sequence). The CDR3 has 14 residues. CDR3 in amino acids: CASSSQDSTGELFF. The CDR3 coding sequence is TGTGCCAGTAGTTCCCAGGATTCCACCGGGGAGTTGTTTTTT.

V is TRBV7-2 and J is TRBJ2-2; 7 bases fit TRBD2. Germline values: CDR1 SGHTA, CDR2 FQGNSA. With V trimmed by 7 bases and J by 2 bases, 10 bases remained unmatched. The CDR3 has 16 residues. The CDR3 DNA reads as TGTGCCAGCAATCATGGGCGGGGGTCCAACACCGGGGAGCTGTTTTTT. It encodes CASNHGRGSNTGELFF.

V is TRBV27 and J is TRBJ2-5; 11 bases fit TRBD1. With the DNA end fitting TRBJ2-7 better, the J assignment may be wrong. The CDR3 contains 16 residues. In germline, CDR1 is MNHEY, CDR2 SMNVEV (reference sequence). The DNA for the CDR3 is TGTGCCAGCAGTTTATCTGGGACAGGGGGCTCCTACGAGCAGTACTTC. The encoded protein is CASSLSGTGGSYEQYF.